Given below is one T cell receptor (beta chain) in context. Its recognized antigen is unknown. Base quality data are lacking; no much larger clone is found one base away. The germline V gene (reference sequence) provides CDR1 DFQATT and CDR2 SNEGSKA. The CDR3, from cysteine to phenylalanine, totals 14 residues. Of all the DNA, just the CDR3 is kept, 42 bases in frame from base 1. The V and J ends are trimmed by 5 bases and 4 bases, leaving 15 bases between them. The data stem from a study of post-analysis software for immune sequencing data (dated by TCRdb to the mid-2010s). Study-level background: Relapsing-remitting, secondary progressive and progressive-relapsing multiple sclerosis were recorded as disease courses, and subtype annotation was lacking for some patients. The patient repertoires were set against around ten previously published healthy control repertoires from donors whose ages ranged from roughly 6 to 25 years. A subset of samples was prepared in parallel using single-end sample barcoding, then pooled and co-amplified after Illumina adapter ligation. General conclusions and limits of the study: Compared with controls, multiple sclerosis patients had significantly lower normalized Chao1 diversity, a finding suggesting substantial peripheral T-cell clonal expansion. Four or five TRBV segments, including TRBV5-6, TRBV5-1 and TRBV20-1, were significantly more frequent in patients than controls. The multiple sclerosis patient group was slightly younger than the control group. Direct clustering with F measure revealed strong co-clustering of samples prepared in the same batch, which led to a batch-effect correction.

Library preparation was by PCR. The listed sequencing device is Illumina HiSeq 2500. To reduce PCR and sequencing biases, unique molecular identifiers were built into the TCR beta cDNA libraries. About 0.5 million cDNA molecules were obtained for every 1 to 10 million input T cells, so each molecule roughly corresponded to one T cell. Patient libraries were prepared and sequenced with the same protocol used for the earlier healthy control dataset. Within a given batch, samples were prepared together, multiplexed and sequenced on the same HiSeq lane. On the study's bioinformatics: Raw barcoded reads were processed with MIGEC, and single-read molecular identifier groups were discarded before consensus assembly and CDR3 extraction. Clonotype tables were post-analysed with VDJtools, normalizing diversity by down-sampling all datasets to the smallest sample size. Repertoire overlap clustering matched CDR3 amino acid but not nucleotide sequences to correct batch-related cross-sample contamination. TCRdb applied fastp at Q25 and MiXCR to the public reads, then kept only in-frame beta chains. CDR3 protein duplicates are merged, each entry listing the most common genes and DNA. TCRdb's processing, not the study's, gives the V and J calls here. For this sample the table gives about 500,000 distinct CDR3 sequences, of which nearly 45% were detected only once. The ten most abundant clones make up about an eighth of the sample.

TCR beta repertoires were profiled from peripheral blood of under 15 young patients with multiple sclerosis to demonstrate the VDJtools post-analysis software. The multiple sclerosis patients were children and adolescents between roughly 6 and 16 years of age. The sequence came from a girl aged 10 to 17 with multiple sclerosis. The V and J segments used are TRBV20-1 and TRBJ2-1, with the D call perhaps TRBD1 or TRBD2, as 5 bases match in each case. The material sequenced was blood. The CDR3 loop reads CSARDALSYNEQFF. The nucleotide sequence reads as follows: TGCAGTGCTCGGGACGCCCTCTCTTACAATGAGCAGTTCTTC.